This T cell receptor beta chain originates from a study of blood T cell repertoires in COVID-19. About the research overall: Sites in the United States, Italy and Spain provided acute and convalescent COVID-19 samples. PBMCs, B-cell-depleted T cells, or T cells were the source of the cDNA or gDNA that made up the material.

V dropped 1 base and J dropped 7; count of bases not matched to a gene: 13. This CDR3 is built from 17 residues. Germline V gene lookup returns CDR1 SGHDN and CDR2 FVKESK. Produced via immunoSEQ multiplex PCR; TCRdb's table is partial and in-frame only. The top ten clones hold about 1.7% of a sample with roughly 200,000 clones, about 90% of them seen once. Sequencing used peripheral blood. The V gene is TRBV14, the J gene TRBJ2-7; the match to TRBD2 covers 10 bases. The TCR sequence derives from a man between 18 and 35 years old with active or convalescent COVID-19. The chain's CDR3 is CASSQAFSGRALGEQYF. In DNA form, the CDR3 reads TGTGCCAGCAGCCAAGCTTTCAGCGGGAGGGCCTTGGGGGAGCAGTACTTC. Variable domain in full (rest from reference TRBV14 and TRBJ2-7): EAGVTQFPSHSVIEKGQTVTLRCDPISGHDNLYWYRRVMGKEIKFLLHFVKESKQDESGMPNNRFLAERTGGTYSTLKVQPAELEDSGVYFCASSQAFSGRALGEQYFGPGTRLTVT.